The 6 T cell receptor beta chains below come from one sample, sequenced in a study of CD8+CD57+ T cells in acquired aplastic anemia. TCR beta VDJ and CDR3 profiling used genomic DNA as template. TCRdb called the reads again in MiXCR, with one record for every CDR3 protein. The sample records 150,000 or so distinct CDR3 sequences, about three fifths being singletons. Sequencing input: sorted CD4+, CD8+, or CD8+CD57+ T cells (not recorded which) from PBMCs. The source of these receptors is a human donor in good health.

This clonotype showed up just a few times. The chain combines TRBV2 with TRBJ1-2; TRBD1 might be the D (6 bases). The germline CDR1 and CDR2 sequences are SNHLY and FYNNEI. Trimming shortened V by 5 bases and J by 4 bases, and 17 bases separated the two germline ends. The CDR3 has 15 amino acids. In DNA, the CDR3 is TGTGCCAGCAGTATACCTACCCAGGGGTCCTATGGCTACACCTTC. This sequence encodes CASSIPTQGSYGYTF.

This clonotype was seen repeatedly, ten times or more. The rearrangement uses TRBV4-2 and TRBJ2-4, with a possible D match to TRBD2 (6 bases). CDR1 is LGHNA and CDR2 is YNFKEQ in the germline V gene. V was cut by 0 bases and J by 7 bases, with 13 bases left in between. The CDR3 has 15 amino acids. This chain's CDR3 is CASSQESGGRNIQYF. As DNA, the CDR3 is TGTGCCAGCAGCCAAGAGTCCGGGGGAAGGAACATTCAGTACTTC.

The chain couples TRBV7-6 to TRBJ2-1; 11 bases are shared with TRBD2. Trimming took 1 base from V and 6 from J; bases not matched to a gene: 5. The CDR3 runs to 16 residues. Germline values: CDR1 SGHVS, CDR2 FNYEAQ. CDR3 in DNA: TGTGCCAGCAGCTTAGTGGGTGGACTAGCGGGCAATGAGCAGTTCTTC. Protein product: CASSLVGGLAGNEQFF.

The chain carries TRBV5-1 and TRBJ2-7; perhaps D is TRBD1 or TRBD2 (6 bases each). V was cut by 2 bases and J by 3 bases, with 15 bases left in between. The CDR3 runs to 15 residues. Germline CDR1 is SGHRS and CDR2 is YFSETQ. For the CDR3, the DNA is TGCGCCAGCAGCTTCCCCCGGGGGCAGTACTACGAGCAGTACTTC. It is translated as CASSFPRGQYYEQYF.

This clonotype was recorded a few times. V gene TRBV20-1 combines with J gene TRBJ1-5; D remains unclear. CDR3 length: 13 residues. The germline V gene has CDR1 DFQATT and CDR2 SNEGSKA (reference sequence). V lost 6 bases, J lost 3 bases, and 12 bases lay in between. The CDR3 loop reads CSARRASNQPQHF. The CDR3 DNA is TGCAGTGCGAGAAGGGCATCCAATCAGCCCCAGCATTTT.

Remarks on this clonotype: Because the CDR3's place on the DNA is in doubt, the DNA is left out and the CDR3 is given as listed by TCRdb. The rearrangement joins TRBV5-6 to TRBJ2-7; the D call in the table, TRBD1, was not verified against the DNA. Germline V gives CDR1 SGHDT, CDR2 YYEEEE. The CDR3 is 19 residues long, ends included. The CDR3 region is CASSFYICSAEDRAYEQYF.